These T cell receptor beta chains were read from a single sample in a study of Ad26.COV2.S vaccination and SARS-CoV-2 variants. Measured with immunoSEQ multiplex PCR; TCRdb has only the in-frame clones, and not every one. The sample lists about 350,000 clones, 65% to 90% occurring once. The sequencing here drew on peripheral blood, taken in a trial of Ad26.COV2.S vaccine versus placebo. The source of these receptors is a person between 18 and 65 years old who received the Ad26.COV2.S COVID-19 vaccine or a placebo. Both conserved end residues are part of each CDR3.

TRBV7-9	TRBJ1-2	16	CASSLVGTGRSYGYTF
TRBV28	TRBJ2-7	12	CASSLKGYEQYF
TRBV10-3	TRBJ2-1	16	CAISETSGGTYNEQFF
TRBV27	TRBJ1-2	12	CASSFSGYGYTF
TRBV6-2/TRBV6-3	TRBJ1-4	14	CASSYASLNEKLFF
TRBV19	TRBJ2-4	19	CANTGPLAGESLAKNIQYF
TRBV19	TRBJ2-3	16	CASSIGGTRRTDTQYF
TRBV5-4	TRBJ2-4	15	CASSLQGRGFAIQYF
TRBV5-1	TRBJ2-2	12	CASSSYSGELFF
TRBV28	TRBJ2-2	15	CASKELAGVLGELFF
TRBV19	TRBJ2-6	17	CASCETLSYSGANVLTF
TRBV28	TRBJ2-6	14	CASRTGSGANVLTF
TRBV18	TRBJ2-7	14	CASSPRGFQYEQYF
TRBV4-3	TRBJ2-7	16	CASSQGTGVSSYEQYF
TRBV3-1/TRBV3-2	TRBJ2-7	13	CASWDSQAYEQYF
TRBV10-3	TRBJ2-7	12	CAISEGRGEQYF
TRBV4-3	TRBJ2-7	16	CASSQDLSGKGYEQYF
TRBV4-3	TRBJ1-2	15	CASSQEDGANYGYTF
TRBV5-1	TRBJ2-1	15	CASSSLAGGDNEQFF
TRBV28	TRBJ2-1	14	CASILDGAYNEQFF
TRBV7-2	TRBJ2-7	17	CASSLAGGGSSVREQYF
TRBV7-9	TRBJ1-6	15	CASSLFTAKDSPLHF
TRBV5-4	TRBJ2-5	14	CASSSRGGQETQYF
TRBV18	TRBJ1-2	12	CASSGGGYGYTF
TRBV28	TRBJ1-5	12	CASSEVYQPQHF
TRBV19	TRBJ2-7	15	CATSWWEDSNYEQYF
TRBV2	TRBJ2-2	14	CASSEEIVPGELFF
TRBV7-9	TRBJ2-4	15	CASSLRGARENIQYF
TRBV4-1	TRBJ1-4	15	CASSQVNRGMEKLFF
TRBV5-1	TRBJ2-7	14	CASSLKGAEYEQYF
TRBV28	TRBJ2-2	15	CASSLRASNTGELFF
TRBV11-2	TRBJ2-5	15	CASSSGQVPQETQYF
TRBV3-1/TRBV3-2	TRBJ1-2	14	CASSQGAGAQGYTF
TRBV19	TRBJ1-5	15	CASSLQFYSNQPQHF
TRBV19	TRBJ2-1	15	CASSIAGGPYNEQFF
TRBV24-1	TRBJ1-1	14	CATRDSRRGTEAFF
TRBV7-2	TRBJ1-2	15	CASSLRGGEFYGYTF
TRBV6-5	TRBJ2-7	15	CASSYMVGQGYEQYF
TRBV7-9	TRBJ2-5	11	CASSTGETQYF
TRBV4-2	TRBJ2-3	15	CASSQAPELTDTQYF
TRBV28	TRBJ2-1	16	CASSPGLAVSYNEQFF
TRBV4-2	TRBJ2-3	16	CASSQVAGRVTDTQYF
TRBV6-5	TRBJ2-7	15	CASSYGGGVTYEQYF
TRBV7-2	TRBJ2-7	18	CASSQQGVGHRNSYEQYF
TRBV12-3/TRBV12-4	TRBJ1-1	13	CASSFGQEVEAFF
TRBV6-6	TRBJ2-1	16	CASSYQGQFSYNEQFF
TRBV2	TRBJ2-7	13	CASSDPGQLEQYF
TRBV28	TRBJ1-6	13	CASGRRNNSPLHF
TRBV7-2	TRBJ2-7	14	CASSWLTSSYEQYF
TRBV4-3	TRBJ1-3	17	CASSPGNSLYSGNTIYF
TRBV4-1	TRBJ1-5	15	CASSQGGTTNQPQHF
TRBV2	TRBJ2-3	15	CASSVGRGRTDTQYF